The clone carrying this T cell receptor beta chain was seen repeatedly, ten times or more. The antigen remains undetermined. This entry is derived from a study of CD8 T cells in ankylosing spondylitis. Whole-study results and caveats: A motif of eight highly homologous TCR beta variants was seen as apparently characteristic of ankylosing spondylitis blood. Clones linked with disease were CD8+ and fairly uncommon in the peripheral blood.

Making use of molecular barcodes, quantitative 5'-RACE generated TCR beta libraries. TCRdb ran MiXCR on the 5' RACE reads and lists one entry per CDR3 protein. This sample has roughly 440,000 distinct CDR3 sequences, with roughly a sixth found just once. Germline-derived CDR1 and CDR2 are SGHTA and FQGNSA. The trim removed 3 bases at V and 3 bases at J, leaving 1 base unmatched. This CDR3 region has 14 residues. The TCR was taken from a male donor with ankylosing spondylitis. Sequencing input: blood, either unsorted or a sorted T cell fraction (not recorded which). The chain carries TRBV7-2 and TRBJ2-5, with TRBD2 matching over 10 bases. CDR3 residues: CASSFGTSEETQYF. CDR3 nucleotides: TGTGCCAGCAGCTTCGGGACTAGCGAAGAGACCCAGTACTTC.